This T cell receptor (beta chain) was recovered during a study of blood T cell repertoires in COVID-19. Only in-frame clones appear in the TCRdb table, and some are missing; sequencing was by immunoSEQ multiplex PCR. The sample includes a few hundred thousand clones, approximately 86% of them seen just once. Exposed participants came across a COVID-19 case within 2 weeks before study entry. The specimen was PBMCs or T cells enriched from blood (not recorded which). This sequence was found in a woman in her thirties who had been exposed to COVID-19.

The CDR3 nucleotides read TGTGCCAGCAGTGAACAGCGGGGGGGCTACACAGATACGCAGTATTTT. It codes for CASSEQRGGYTDTQYF. The chain employs TRBV6-1 and TRBJ2-3, with 10 nucleotides matching TRBD2. After removal of 2 bases from V and 2 bases from J, the junction contained 4 bases not matched to a gene. The germline CDR1 and CDR2 sequences are MNHNS and SASEGT. The CDR3 loop spans 16 amino acids.